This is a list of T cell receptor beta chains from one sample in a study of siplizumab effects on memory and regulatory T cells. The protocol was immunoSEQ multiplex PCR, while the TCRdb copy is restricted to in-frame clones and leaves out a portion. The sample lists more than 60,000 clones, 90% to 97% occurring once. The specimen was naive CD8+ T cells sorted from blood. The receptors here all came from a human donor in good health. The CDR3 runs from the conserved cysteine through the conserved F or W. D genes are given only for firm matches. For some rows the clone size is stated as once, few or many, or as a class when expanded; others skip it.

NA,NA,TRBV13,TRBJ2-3,CASSLPPLHGDTQYF,TGTGCCAGCAGCTTACCTCCCCTTCACGGGGATACGCAGTATTTT
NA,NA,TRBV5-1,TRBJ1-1,CASSLDLGGEAFF,TGCGCCAGCAGCTTGGATTTGGGGGGTGAAGCTTTCTTT
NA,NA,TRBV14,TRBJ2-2,CASSQENREDTGELFF,TGTGCCAGCAGCCAAGAGAACAGGGAGGACACCGGGGAGCTGTTTTTT
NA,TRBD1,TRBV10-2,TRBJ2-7,CASSADRALYEQYF,TGCGCCAGCAGCGCGGACAGGGCCCTCTACGAGCAGTACTTC
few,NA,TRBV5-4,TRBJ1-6,CASSLSTSPLHF,TGTGCCAGCAGCTTGTCCACTTCACCCCTCCACTTT
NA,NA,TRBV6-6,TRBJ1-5,CASSTTGTSNQPQHF,TGTGCCAGCAGCACCACAGGGACGAGCAATCAGCCCCAGCATTTT
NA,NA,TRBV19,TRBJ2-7,CASSIVGGNYEQYF,TGTGCCAGTAGTATAGTGGGTGGAAACTACGAGCAGTACTTC
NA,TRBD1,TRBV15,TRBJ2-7,CATSSRDSGNYEQYF,TGTGCCACCAGCAGCAGGGACAGTGGGAACTACGAGCAGTACTTC
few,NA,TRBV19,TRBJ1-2,CASSTPGGYTF,TGTGCCAGTAGCACCCCGGGCGGCTACACCTTC
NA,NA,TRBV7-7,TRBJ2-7,CASSPPRGLDYEQYF,TGTGCCAGCAGCCCCCCGAGAGGGTTAGACTACGAGCAGTACTTC
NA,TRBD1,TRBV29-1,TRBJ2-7,CSVPGTGDNEQYF,TGCAGCGTCCCCGGGACAGGGGATAACGAGCAGTACTTC
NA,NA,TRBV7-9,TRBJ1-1,CASSSRDSTNTEAFF,TGTGCCAGCAGCTCCCGGGACTCAACGAACACTGAAGCTTTCTTT
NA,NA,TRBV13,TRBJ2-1,CASSGGPTLANEQFF,TGTGCCAGCAGTGGAGGCCCAACCCTGGCTAATGAGCAGTTCTTC
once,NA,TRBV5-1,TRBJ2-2,CASSELSLNTGELFF,TGCGCCAGCAGCGAGTTGTCACTAAACACCGGGGAGCTGTTTTTT
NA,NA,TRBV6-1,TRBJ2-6,CASSEKSSGANVLTF,TGTGCCAGCAGTGAAAAGTCCTCTGGGGCCAACGTCCTGACTTTC
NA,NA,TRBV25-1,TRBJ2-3,CASSEHALGGTDTQYF,TGTGCCAGCAGTGAGCACGCCCTAGGAGGGACAGATACGCAGTATTTT
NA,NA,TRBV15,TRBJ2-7,CATREGYEQYF,TGTGCCACAAGAGAGGGTTACGAGCAGTACTTC
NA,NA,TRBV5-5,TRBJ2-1,CASNPALSSYNEQFF,TGTGCCAGCAACCCCGCCCTCAGCTCCTACAATGAGCAGTTCTTC
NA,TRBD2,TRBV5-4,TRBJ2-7,CASSLEWAGGENEQYF,TGTGCCAGCAGCTTGGAATGGGCGGGGGGTGAAAACGAGCAGTACTTC
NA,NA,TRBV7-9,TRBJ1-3,CASGPWQEIYF,TGTGCCAGCGGTCCCTGGCAGGAGATATATTTT